These 17 T cell receptor beta chains came from one sample sequenced in a study of human T cells and chemical hapten exposure. Time point meaning: patch test 2, 6 weeks after DPC sensitization. Treatment of the sample: therapeutic diphenylcyclopropenone sensitization with weekly scalp DPC. TCRdb called the RACE reads again in MiXCR, with one record for every CDR3 protein. Of tens of thousands of distinct CDR3 sequences in the sample, over 9% were seen once. The sequenced sample was whole blood, obtained in connection with sensitization to the hapten diphenylcyclopropenone (DPC). These receptors were obtained from a man aged 30 to 39 with alopecia areata. Some clones in this sample may be carry-over from other donors' samples.

The chain links TRBV29-1 to TRBJ1-2; TRBD1 agrees at 9 bases. V dropped 7 bases and J dropped 2; count of bases not matched to a gene: 2. Germline CDR1 reads SQVTM; CDR2 reads ANQGSEA. The CDR3 is made up of 12 amino acids. The DNA for the CDR3 is TGCAGCGCCGGACAGGGGAACTATGGCTACACCTTC. It translates to CSAGQGNYGYTF. Based on the CDR3 plus reference TRBV29-1 and TRBJ1-2, the full variable domain is SAVISQKPSRDICQRGTSLTIQCQVDSQVTMMFWYRQQPGQSLTLIATANQGSEATYESGFVIDKFPISRPNLTFSTLTVSNMSPEDSSIYLCSAGQGNYGYTFGSGTRLTVV.

Concerning this clonotype: A much larger clone sits a single nucleotide away, making a read error possible. V and J are TRBV18 and TRBJ2-7; 9 bases fit TRBD1. The CDR3 sequence is 14 residues long. CDR1 is KGHSH and CDR2 is LQKENI in the germline V gene. The chain's CDR3 is CVSSPGQGRDEQYF. CDR3 bases: TGTGTCAGCTCACCTGGACAGGGGAGAGACGAGCAGTACTTC. The full variable domain, in which reference TRBV18 and TRBJ2-7 provide the parts outside the CDR3, is NAGVMQNPRHLVRRRGQEARLRCSPMKGHSHVYWYRQLPEEGLKFMVYLQKENIIDESGMPKERFSAEFPKEGPSILRIQQVVRGDSAAYFCVSSPGQGRDEQYFGPGTRLTVT.

A few counts support this clonotype. The chain recombines TRBV6-2 or TRBV6-3 with TRBJ2-7, with TRBD1 matching 11 bases. Trimming cost V 4 bases and J 0 bases; bases outside gene matches: 5. CDR3 length: 16 amino acids. CDR1 MNHEY and CDR2 SVGEGT come from the germline V gene. The CDR3 sequence is CASSFSGQGASYEQYF. The CDR3 DNA reads as TGTGCCAGCAGTTTCTCAGGACAGGGGGCCTCCTACGAGCAGTACTTC.

The chain couples TRBV9 to TRBJ2-2; D not resolved. With 4 bases removed from V and 8 bases from J, the gap between germline ends came to 9 bases. Germline V gene sequence: CDR1 SGDLS, CDR2 YYNGEE. There are 12 residues in the CDR3. The DNA of the CDR3 is TGTGCCAGCAGCCCCCCAGGTGGGGAGCTGTTTTTT. It is translated as CASSPPGGELFF. Based on the CDR3 plus reference TRBV9 and TRBJ2-2, the full variable domain is DSGVTQTPKHLITATGQRVTLRCSPRSGDLSVYWYQQSLDQGLQFLIQYYNGEERAKGNILERFSAQQFPDLHSELNLSSLELGDSALYFCASSPPGGELFFGEGSRLTVL.

This clonotype was picked up a small number of times. V gene TRBV30 combines with J gene TRBJ1-4; maybe TRBD1 (5 bases). The CDR3 is made up of 15 amino acids. V gave up 1 base and J gave up 0 bases, with 9 bases separating them. The germline CDR1 and CDR2 sequences are GTSNPN and SVGIG (reference sequence). The CDR3 nucleotides are TGTGCCTGGAGTGCAAAGACAGCAACTAATGAAAAACTGTTTTTT. It is translated as CAWSAKTATNEKLFF.

The chain has TRBV3-1 and TRBJ2-2; D possibly corresponds to TRBD1 (6 bases). Germline loops: CDR1 LGHDT, CDR2 YNNKEL (reference sequence). V was shortened by 3 bases and J by 4 bases, with 15 bases between the two germline ends. This CDR3 contains 16 residues. The CDR3 bases are TGTGCCAGCAGCCAGGTCTTCGACAGGCGCACCGGGGAGCTGTTTTTT. Encoded protein: CASSQVFDRRTGELFF.

This clonotype was observed at least ten times. V is TRBV12-3 or TRBV12-4 and J is TRBJ2-3, with a tentative D call TRBD1 (5 bases). The germline V and J ends were trimmed by 3 bases and 0 bases, with 13 bases remaining between them. The CDR3 is made up of 16 amino acids. CDR3 protein: CASSLGQESSTDTQYF. CDR3 in DNA: TGTGCCAGCAGTTTGGGGCAGGAATCTAGCACAGATACGCAGTATTTT.

This clonotype was seen many times. V is TRBV6-6 and J is TRBJ1-2, with TRBD1 as a possible D gene (5 bases). CDR3 length equals 13 residues. Germline assignment: CDR1 MNHNY and CDR2 SVGAGI (reference sequence). Deletions cut 8 bases from V and 2 bases from J, with 12 bases between. The CDR3 loop is CASQPGGNYGYTF. CDR3 DNA sequence: TGTGCCAGCCAGCCCGGGGGAAACTATGGCTACACCTTC.

There are many counts of this clonotype. The chain is built from TRBV5-6 and TRBJ2-5, with 12 bases aligning to TRBD2. The CDR3 consists of 15 residues. J was trimmed by 4 bases and V by 3 bases; bases with no gene match: 4. Germline assignment: CDR1 SGHDT and CDR2 YYEEEE. The CDR3 reads CASSWVTSGGETQYF. The CDR3 DNA sequence: TGTGCCAGCAGCTGGGTGACTAGCGGGGGAGAGACCCAGTACTTC.

V and J are TRBV7-2 and TRBJ2-2; 10 bases map to TRBD1. J was trimmed by 6 bases and V by 5 bases; bases with no gene match: 6. The CDR3 covers 15 residues. CDR1 is SGHTA and CDR2 is FQGNSA in the germline V gene. For the CDR3, the DNA is TGTGCCAGCAGCCAGGGACAGGGGTTTGCCGGGGAGCTGTTTTTT. Its translation: CASSQGQGFAGELFF.

In its sample, this clonotype was seen many times. CDR3 loop: CASSHPCLRGPSTDTQYF. The CDR3 DNA reads TGTGCCAGCAGCCACCCTTGCCTCAGGGGCCCATCCACAGATACGCAGTATTTT. J is TRBJ2-3 and V is TRBV6-5; possibly TRBD1 for D (6 bases). With 6 bases removed from V and 2 bases from J, the gap between germline ends came to 24 bases. This CDR3 contains 18 residues. Germline lookup yields CDR1 MNHEY and CDR2 SVGAGI.

This clonotype was counted a few times. The chain recombines TRBV14 with TRBJ2-3; possible D gene TRBD1, 7 bases. The V end lost 4 bases, the J end lost 3 bases, and 20 bases lay between the germline ends. In germline, CDR1 is SGHDN, CDR2 FVKESK. This CDR3 is built from 17 residues. The chain's CDR3 is CASSPFSGGLGTDTQYF. The CDR3 nucleotides are TGTGCCAGCAGCCCCTTCTCAGGGGGGCTAGGGACAGATACGCAGTATTTT.

This clonotype was counted ten times or more. The V call is TRBV7-6, the J call TRBJ2-5, with 8 bases fitting TRBD1. CDR3 length: 18 residues. The ends lost 1 base at V and 2 bases at J; junction bases unmatched: 12. Germline V gives CDR1 SGHVS, CDR2 FNYEAQ. Here the CDR3 DNA reads TGTGCCAGCAGCTTAGGGGACTGGACAGGGAGAGGTCAAGAGACCCAGTACTTC. Translation gives CASSLGDWTGRGQETQYF. Looking up the rest from reference TRBV7-6 and TRBJ2-5 gives the full variable domain: GAGVSQSPRYKVTKRGQDVALRCDPISGHVSLYWYRQALGQGPEFLTYFNYEAQQDKSGLPNDRFSAERPEGSISTLTIQRTEQRDSAMYRCASSLGDWTGRGQETQYFGPGTRLLVL.

Judged by abundance, this clonotype is medium-sized (0.01 to 0.1%). The V call is TRBV5-6, the J call TRBJ2-3; a weak D match, TRBD1 (5 bases). This CDR3 comprises 17 residues. Trimming took 4 bases from V and 2 from J, leaving 20 bases between them. Germline V gene lookup returns CDR1 SGHDT and CDR2 YYEEEE. This CDR3 reads CASSATVGSRDTDTQYF. CDR3 DNA: TGTGCCAGCAGCGCGACGGTTGGTAGCAGGGACACAGATACGCAGTATTTT.

This clonotype showed up many times. The CDR3, as DNA: TGTGCCACCGGGACGGGGGAGAGGACTGAAGCTTTCTTT. This translates into CATGTGERTEAFF. The chain recombines TRBV6-1 with TRBJ1-1; TRBD1 might be the D (5 bases). The germline V gene has CDR1 MNHNS and CDR2 SASEGT. Trimming shortened V by 10 bases and J by 5 bases, and 17 bases separated the two germline ends. The CDR3 covers 13 residues.

This clonotype turned up a few times. This chain connects TRBV27 to TRBJ2-6; TRBD1 might be the D (5 bases). This CDR3 has 15 amino acids. The ends were cut back, 3 bases at V and 2 bases at J, with 8 bases in the middle. The germline gives CDR1 MNHEY, CDR2 SMNVEV (reference sequence). This chain's CDR3 is CASSFKGTGANVLTF. In DNA form, the CDR3 reads TGTGCCAGCAGTTTCAAGGGGACTGGGGCCAACGTCCTGACTTTC.

This clonotype has a count of ten or more. The rearrangement links TRBV6-1 to TRBJ2-4; the D gene is possibly TRBD2 (6 bases). The V gene lost 2 bases and the J gene lost 10 bases, with 9 bases spanning the gap. The germline gives CDR1 MNHNS, CDR2 SASEGT. There are 12 residues in the CDR3. CDR3: CASSEMEGIQYF. CDR3 nucleotide sequence: TGTGCCAGCAGTGAAATGGAGGGGATTCAGTACTTC.